These T cell receptor beta chains were read from a single sample in a study of cytomegalovirus exposure and HLA in healthy donors. Only in-frame clones appear in the TCRdb table, and some are missing; sequencing was by immunoSEQ multiplex PCR. The data show fewer than 140,000 clones, 65% to 75% seen once. Sequenced material: PBMCs. These TCRs come from a female donor in good health and CMV-seronegative. Both conserved end residues are part of each CDR3. Each record gives: clone size, D gene, J gene, V gene, CDR3 DNA, CDR3 protein. D genes are given only for firm matches. Clone size is shown for a subset of rows, as once, few, many or a class of expanded clone.

clone_size: .
d_call: .
j_call: TRBJ2-1
v_call: TRBV11-2
cdr3_nt: TGTGCCAGCAGCTTAGCCAGACAGAGCTCCTACAATGAGCAGTTCTTC
cdr3_aa: CASSLARQSSYNEQFF

clone_size: .
d_call: TRBD2
j_call: TRBJ2-1
v_call: TRBV15
cdr3_nt: TGTGCCACCAGCAGAGATCCGGGACTAGCGGGAGGCAATGAGCAGTTCTTC
cdr3_aa: CATSRDPGLAGGNEQFF

clone_size: .
d_call: .
j_call: TRBJ2-1
v_call: TRBV29-1
cdr3_nt: TGCAGCCCGGTAGCGACAGGAGGTGAGCAGTTCTTC
cdr3_aa: CSPVATGGEQFF

clone_size: .
d_call: TRBD1
j_call: TRBJ1-2
v_call: TRBV27
cdr3_nt: TGTGCCAGCAGTCCAAGTGGGGCAGGGGGTGGGGGCTACACCTTC
cdr3_aa: CASSPSGAGGGGYTF

clone_size: .
d_call: .
j_call: TRBJ2-5
v_call: TRBV27
cdr3_nt: TGTGCCAGCAGAAGAAGCCCCGCCAGGGGACGAAGAGAGACCCAGTACTTC
cdr3_aa: CASRRSPARGRRETQYF

clone_size: .
d_call: TRBD1
j_call: TRBJ2-7
v_call: TRBV6-5
cdr3_nt: TGTGCCAGCAGTTACTCCTGGACAGGGTCCTACGAGCAGTACTTC
cdr3_aa: CASSYSWTGSYEQYF

clone_size: .
d_call: .
j_call: TRBJ1-2
v_call: TRBV30
cdr3_nt: TGTGCCTGGAGGGAGCGACGGGGCTACACCTTC
cdr3_aa: CAWRERRGYTF

clone_size: .
d_call: TRBD2
j_call: TRBJ2-1
v_call: TRBV30
cdr3_nt: TGTGCCTGGAAGAGGACTAGCGGGAGTAAGACCTACAATGAGCAGTTCTTC
cdr3_aa: CAWKRTSGSKTYNEQFF

clone_size: .
d_call: .
j_call: TRBJ1-2
v_call: TRBV7-9
cdr3_nt: TGTGCCAGCAGCTTAGAAGGGAGACTGTATGGCTACACCTTC
cdr3_aa: CASSLEGRLYGYTF

clone_size: .
d_call: .
j_call: TRBJ2-7
v_call: TRBV18
cdr3_nt: TGTGCCAGCTCACCGGGGCCAGTTCGGGAGCAGTACTTC
cdr3_aa: CASSPGPVREQYF

clone_size: few
d_call: TRBD2
j_call: TRBJ2-2
v_call: TRBV4-1
cdr3_nt: TGCGCCAGCAGCCATTACGGCGGGAGTGGATCCGGGGAGCTGTTTTTT
cdr3_aa: CASSHYGGSGSGELFF

clone_size: .
d_call: TRBD2
j_call: TRBJ2-3
v_call: TRBV9
cdr3_nt: TGTGCCAGCAGCGTAGACCGGGCGGGAGGCACAGATACGCAGTATTTT
cdr3_aa: CASSVDRAGGTDTQYF

clone_size: .
d_call: .
j_call: TRBJ1-2
v_call: TRBV28
cdr3_nt: TGTGCCAGCAGCACCCCCTGGGGGGTGGGCTATGGCTACACCTTC
cdr3_aa: CASSTPWGVGYGYTF

clone_size: few
d_call: .
j_call: TRBJ2-1
v_call: TRBV21-1
cdr3_nt: TGTGCCAGCAGCAAAGAGGGCAGGGGAGACTACAATGAGCAGTTCTTC
cdr3_aa: CASSKEGRGDYNEQFF

clone_size: few
d_call: TRBD1
j_call: TRBJ1-5
v_call: TRBV5-8
cdr3_nt: TGTGCCGGGGGACAGTCTAATCAGCCCCAGCATTTT
cdr3_aa: CAGGQSNQPQHF

clone_size: .
d_call: .
j_call: TRBJ1-6
v_call: TRBV4-1
cdr3_nt: TGCGCCAGCAGCCAAGGATACCGAGATAATTCACCCCTCCACTTT
cdr3_aa: CASSQGYRDNSPLHF

clone_size: .
d_call: .
j_call: TRBJ2-1
v_call: TRBV18
cdr3_nt: TGTGCCAGCTCACCACCGACCGGGCCGGGGTACAATGAGCAGTTCTTC
cdr3_aa: CASSPPTGPGYNEQFF

clone_size: few
d_call: .
j_call: TRBJ2-2
v_call: TRBV6-4
cdr3_nt: TGTGCCAGCAGTGACTCCGTAGGGACTCCGGGCCAGCTGTTTTTT
cdr3_aa: CASSDSVGTPGQLFF

clone_size: .
d_call: TRBD1
j_call: TRBJ1-2
v_call: TRBV10-3
cdr3_nt: TGTGCCATCAGTGAGGCCCCCGGACAGGGGGTTGACTATGGCTACACCTTC
cdr3_aa: CAISEAPGQGVDYGYTF

clone_size: few
d_call: TRBD1
j_call: TRBJ1-1
v_call: TRBV5-5
cdr3_nt: TGTGCCAGCAGTCCTGGGACAGGGTTTGGAACTGAAGCTTTCTTT
cdr3_aa: CASSPGTGFGTEAFF

clone_size: .
d_call: TRBD2
j_call: TRBJ2-4
v_call: TRBV19
cdr3_nt: TGTGCCAGTAGAGGTACTAGCGGGAGTGACAAAAACATTCAGTACTTC
cdr3_aa: CASRGTSGSDKNIQYF

clone_size: few
d_call: .
j_call: TRBJ1-1
v_call: TRBV30
cdr3_nt: TGTGCCTGGAGCATGGGGCCCCACGAAGCTTTCTTT
cdr3_aa: CAWSMGPHEAFF

clone_size: once
d_call: TRBD1
j_call: TRBJ1-2
v_call: TRBV6-1
cdr3_nt: TGTGCCAGCAGTCCTTGGACAGGGCCCAACTATGGCTACACCTTC
cdr3_aa: CASSPWTGPNYGYTF

clone_size: few
d_call: TRBD1
j_call: TRBJ1-2
v_call: TRBV2
cdr3_nt: TGTGCCAGCAGTAAGGGACAGGGTGGCTACACCTTC
cdr3_aa: CASSKGQGGYTF

clone_size: .
d_call: .
j_call: TRBJ1-5
v_call: TRBV28
cdr3_nt: TGTGCCACAAATCCAGGTACGTCGCCCCAGCATTTT
cdr3_aa: CATNPGTSPQHF

clone_size: .
d_call: .
j_call: TRBJ2-2
v_call: TRBV7-5
cdr3_nt: TGTGTCAAACGGGATGCGTTTTTT
cdr3_aa: CVKRDAFF

clone_size: .
d_call: .
j_call: TRBJ2-7
v_call: TRBV5-1
cdr3_nt: TGCGCCAGCAGCTTTCTGGGGGGTGACGAGCAGTACTTC
cdr3_aa: CASSFLGGDEQYF

clone_size: .
d_call: .
j_call: TRBJ2-2
v_call: TRBV7-3
cdr3_nt: TGTGCCAGCAGCTTAACGGGGGGAACCGGGTACACCGGGGAGCTGTTTTTT
cdr3_aa: CASSLTGGTGYTGELFF

clone_size: .
d_call: TRBD1
j_call: TRBJ2-7
v_call: TRBV5-1
cdr3_nt: TGCGCCAGCAGCACAGGGGCCCGGTCCCACGAGCAGTACTTC
cdr3_aa: CASSTGARSHEQYF

clone_size: few
d_call: .
j_call: TRBJ1-1
v_call: TRBV6-5
cdr3_nt: TGTGCCAGCTCCCCAGCGGGTAACACTGAAGCTTTCTTT
cdr3_aa: CASSPAGNTEAFF